This TCR beta chain appears in the sequencing data of a study of shared clonotypes between healthy human individuals. Across the study: CD4 naive cells filled three plates per donor, CD4 memory three, CD8 naive two and CD8 memory one.

This table comes from immunoSEQ multiplex PCR, and its TCRdb copy is limited to in-frame clones, with some not included. The table includes about 340,000 clones, less than 75% detected once. Turning to this clone: In the same sample, other DNA sequences code for this CDR3.

Trimming stripped 3 bases from V and 3 bases from J, with 13 bases between. The CDR3 is 15 residues long. CDR1 and CDR2 from the germline V gene are SNHLY and FYNNEI. Sequencing was carried out using memory CD4+ T cells sorted from blood. Indicated subset: CD45RA-negative fraction. V is TRBV2 and J is TRBJ2-3, with a tentative D call TRBD1 (5 bases). This TCR derives from a man aged 25 to 45 in good health. CDR3 sequence: CASSDVGQGTDTQYF. Here the CDR3 DNA reads TGTGCCAGCAGTGACGTCGGGCAGGGAACAGATACGCAGTATTTT.